This T cell receptor (beta chain) was sequenced for a study of post-analysis software for immune sequencing data. Study-level results: Five TRBV segments, including TRBV5-6, TRBV5-1 and TRBV20-1, were more frequent in patients than controls.

The TCR beta cDNA libraries contained unique molecular identifiers. TCRdb re-analysed the PCR reads in MiXCR, keeping a single row per CDR3 protein. The data contain roughly 650,000 distinct CDR3 sequences, 59% of them singletons. A note on this clonotype: Its antigen is undetermined.

Trimming cost V 2 bases and J 4 bases, with 12 bases left between them. This CDR3 is built from 15 residues. What was sequenced was blood. This clonotype was sampled from a girl aged 2 to 10 with multiple sclerosis. The genes are TRBV12-3 or TRBV12-4 and TRBJ1-5; tentatively, D is TRBD1 (5 bases). CDR3: CASSLTQGFNQPQHF. Written as DNA, the CDR3 is TGTGCCAGCAGTTTAACGCAGGGTTTTAATCAGCCCCAGCATTTT.